The subject of this entry is one T cell receptor beta chain. This specimen belongs to a study of CD8 T cells in ankylosing spondylitis. V dropped 3 bases and J dropped 4 bases, with 16 bases sitting between them. The germline gives CDR1 KGHSH, CDR2 LQKENI. This CDR3 region has 16 residues. TCRdb recomputed calls from the 5' RACE reads with MiXCR, one row per CDR3 protein. The sample gives around 140,000 distinct CDR3 sequences, about 10% of which show up once; about 3.8% is in the top ten. The receptor's source is a female donor with ankylosing spondylitis or in good health (not recorded which). What was sequenced was blood, either unsorted or a sorted T cell fraction (not recorded which). This sequence joins TRBV18 and TRBJ2-1; TRBD1 or TRBD2 may be the D gene (5 bases each). CDR3 sequence (DNA): TGTGCCAGCTCACCCGGCTGGGGGAGTTGGTACAATGAGCAGTTCTTC. Amino acids: CASSPGWGSWYNEQFF.